This T cell receptor (beta chain) was retrieved from a study of chemoradiotherapy in HPV16-positive cancers. The method was immunoSEQ multiplex PCR; TCRdb's version includes in-frame clones alone and lacks a portion of them. The sample contains about 6,600 clones, around 80% of which appear only once. The input for sequencing was tumor tissue, taken from a patient who underwent chemoradiotherapy. This receptor was obtained from a human donor with HPV-associated anogenital cancer.

This chain's CDR3 is CASSPGGTGSGSGANVLTF. The CDR3 nucleotides read TGCGCCAGCAGCCCGGGCGGGACGGGGAGTGGCTCTGGGGCCAACGTCCTGACTTTC. The chain has TRBV5-1 and TRBJ2-6; maybe TRBD2 (6 bases). V was shortened by 4 bases and J by 0 bases, with 20 bases between the two germline ends. Germline V lookup: CDR1 SGHRS, CDR2 YFSETQ. This CDR3 has 19 residues.